These 18 T cell receptor beta chains share one sample of origin, sequenced in a study of T cell changes during pregnancy in multiple sclerosis. Profiling relied on immunoSEQ multiplex PCR, and the TCRdb table lists in-frame clones only, not all of them. The sample has about 62,000 clones; around 89% are singletons. The sequencing here drew on peripheral blood, taken in the first trimester of pregnancy. The origin of the receptors is a female donor with multiple sclerosis, enrolled in a pregnancy study.

CDR3 loop: CASSQDIEAGEAFF. The CDR3 DNA follows: TGCGCCAGCAGCCAAGATATTGAAGCAGGGGAAGCTTTCTTT. V and J are TRBV4-1 and TRBJ1-1; tentatively, D is TRBD1 (5 bases). In germline, CDR1 is MGHRA, CDR2 YSYEKL. The V gene lost 0 bases and the J gene lost 8 bases, with 13 bases spanning the gap. CDR3 size: 14 residues.

The rearrangement uses TRBV6-6 and TRBJ2-1; no clear D. Trimming cost V 6 bases and J 4 bases, with 7 bases left between them. CDR3 length: 12 residues. Germline V lookup: CDR1 MNHNY, CDR2 SVGAGI (reference sequence). The CDR3 DNA reads as TGTGCCAGCAGCTTCCCTTACAATGAGCAGTTCTTC. Protein sequence: CASSFPYNEQFF.

The chain employs TRBV6-1 and TRBJ2-3, with 12 bases matching TRBD2. Germline-derived CDR1 and CDR2 are MNHNS and SASEGT. The CDR3 sequence is 20 residues long. J lost 2 bases, V lost 1 base, and 13 bases had no gene match. The CDR3 DNA sequence: TGTGCCAGCAGTGAAGTCCCGGGACTAGCGGGCTCGTATTCCACAGATACGCAGTATTTT. Protein product: CASSEVPGLAGSYSTDTQYF.

This chain connects TRBV19 to TRBJ1-4; D unresolved. This CDR3 has 13 residues. V shed 5 bases and J shed 4 bases, with 8 bases lying between them. Germline-derived CDR1 and CDR2 are LNHDA and SQIVND (reference sequence). For the CDR3, the DNA is TGTGCCAGTAGTGGCGGTGGTAATGAAAAACTGTTTTTT. Protein sequence: CASSGGGNEKLFF.

This clone was observed a single time. This chain uses TRBV2 with TRBJ1-3; TRBD1 matches 10 bases. The CDR3 extends over 16 amino acids. The trim removed 6 bases at V and 2 bases at J, leaving 7 bases unmatched. CDR1 is SNHLY, CDR2 FYNNEI, per germline. CDR3 nucleotides: TGTGCCAGCAGCCGGGACAGGGGAGTCCCTGGAAACACCATATATTTT. Translated: CASSRDRGVPGNTIYF. The full variable domain, rest sourced from reference TRBV2 and TRBJ1-3, is EPEVTQTPSHQVTQMGQEVILRCVPISNHLYFYWYRQILGQKVEFLVSFYNNEISEKSEIFDDQFSVERPDGSNFTLKIRSTKLEDSAMYFCASSRDRGVPGNTIYFGEGSWLTVV.

This chain uses TRBV6-1 with TRBJ2-7, with 8 bases aligning to TRBD1. The CDR3 is 15 residues long. CDR1 MNHNS and CDR2 SASEGT come from the germline V gene. V lost 4 bases, J lost 5 bases, and 10 bases stayed unmatched. CDR3 in DNA: TGTGCCAGCAGTGGGCTAAGACAGGGGTCCAACGAGCAGTACTTC. This sequence encodes CASSGLRQGSNEQYF.

This chain links TRBV20-1 with TRBJ2-1; D might be TRBD1 (6 bases). The V and J ends lost 5 bases and 13 bases respectively, with 15 bases between them. CDR1 and CDR2 from the germline V gene are DFQATT and SNEGSKA (reference sequence). This CDR3 spans 11 amino acids. CDR3 DNA sequence: TGCAGTGCTCGCATACAGGGCCCCCAGTTCTTC. This gives the protein CSARIQGPQFF.

This chain connects TRBV19 to TRBJ2-1, with 7 bases lining up with TRBD2. This CDR3 spans 18 amino acids. Germline trimming cut 7 bases from V and 8 bases from J; bases unmatched to any gene: 23. CDR1 is LNHDA, CDR2 SQIVND, per germline (reference sequence). The CDR3 here is CASNIHRREPRWSDEQFF. CDR3 sequence (DNA): TGTGCCAGTAATATCCATAGGCGGGAGCCGCGGTGGAGTGATGAGCAGTTCTTC.

The rearrangement joins TRBV27 to TRBJ2-6; 10 nucleotides line up with TRBD1. This CDR3 contains 18 residues. Trimming took 2 bases from V and 4 from J; bases not matched to a gene: 8. Germline V gene lookup returns CDR1 MNHEY and CDR2 SMNVEV (reference sequence). CDR3 coding DNA: TGTGCCAGCAGTTTACGTGGGACAGGGGCGTACGGGGCCAACGTCCTGACTTTC. Encoded protein: CASSLRGTGAYGANVLTF.

V usage is TRBV7-8 and J usage is TRBJ2-1; TRBD1 matches at 7 bases. CDR3 length: 17 amino acids. Germline CDR1 and CDR2: SGHVS and FQNEAQ. With V trimmed by 3 bases and J by 8 bases, 16 bases remained unmatched. The CDR3 is CASSFLPSGQSSDEQFF. In DNA form, the CDR3 reads TGTGCCAGCAGCTTTCTCCCCTCGGGACAGAGTAGCGATGAGCAGTTCTTC.

This clone was recorded a few times. The chain uses TRBV5-1 and TRBJ1-1; D is unresolved. From germline, CDR1 is SGHRS and CDR2 YFSETQ. The length of the CDR3 is 14 residues. The V end was cut by 1 base, the J end by 0 bases, with 7 bases between. CDR3 amino acids: CASSLSPLNTEAFF. CDR3 coding DNA: TGCGCCAGCAGCTTGTCCCCATTGAACACTGAAGCTTTCTTT. The whole variable domain, filled in from reference TRBV5-1 and TRBJ1-1, reads KAGVTQTPRYLIKTRGQQVTLSCSPISGHRSVSWYQQTPGQGLQFLFEYFSETQRNKGNFPGRFSGRQFSNSRSEMNVSTLELGDSALYLCASSLSPLNTEAFFGQGTRLTVV.

This clone came up once. This chain joins TRBV7-9 and TRBJ2-7; D perhaps matches TRBD2 (5 bases). The V end was cut by 5 bases, the J end by 12 bases, with 23 bases between. Germline CDR1 reads SEHNR; CDR2 reads FQNEAQ (reference sequence). CDR3 size: 14 residues. CDR3 in amino acids: CASSPGTSRLSWYF. In DNA form, the CDR3 reads TGTGCCAGCAGCCCTGGAACTTCTCGACTATCTTGGTACTTC.

CDR3 in amino acids: CASSTQATEAFF. The CDR3 nucleotides are TGTGCCAGTAGTACACAGGCCACTGAAGCTTTCTTT. This chain connects TRBV19 to TRBJ1-1, with D maybe TRBD1 (5 bases). The CDR3 extends over 12 amino acids. With 4 bases removed from V and 4 bases from J, the gap between germline ends came to 7 bases. From germline, CDR1 is LNHDA and CDR2 SQIVND (reference sequence).

The chain carries TRBV19 and TRBJ1-1, with D tentatively TRBD1 (6 bases). Germline V gene sequence: CDR1 LNHDA, CDR2 SQIVND (reference sequence). With 5 bases removed from V and 5 bases from J, the gap between germline ends came to 15 bases. The CDR3 is 14 amino acids. This chain's CDR3 is CASSPWTEGTEAFF. CDR3 nucleotide sequence: TGTGCCAGTAGTCCCTGGACAGAGGGGACTGAAGCTTTCTTT.

This chain uses TRBV5-1 with TRBJ2-1; TRBD1 agrees at 7 bases. The CDR3 is made up of 12 amino acids. V lost 2 bases, J lost 7 bases, and 0 bases stayed unmatched. Germline V gene lookup returns CDR1 SGHRS and CDR2 YFSETQ. In DNA form, the CDR3 reads TGCGCCAGCAGCTTACAGGGGAATGAGCAGTTCTTC. Protein sequence: CASSLQGNEQFF.

The gene calls are TRBV5-8 and TRBJ2-3, with D possibly matching TRBD2 (6 bases). This CDR3 region has 15 residues. Germline CDR1 and CDR2: SGHTS and YDEGEE. Trimming left V 0 bases short and J 3 bases short, with 11 bases between. The chain's CDR3 is CASSLVGSLTDTQYF. CDR3 coding DNA: TGTGCCAGCAGCTTGGTCGGGAGCCTTACAGATACGCAGTATTTT.

The rearrangement uses TRBV30 and TRBJ2-7, with D possibly TRBD2 on 6 matching bases. The CDR3 consists of 14 residues. The germline V gene has CDR1 GTSNPN and CDR2 SVGIG (reference sequence). V dropped 3 bases and J dropped 6 bases, with 18 bases sitting between them. The CDR3 DNA reads TGTGCCTGGAGGGGCAACTCCGCGGGGATCGAGCAGTACTTC. This encodes CAWRGNSAGIEQYF. Full variable domain (remainder filled in from reference TRBV30 and TRBJ2-7): SQTIHQWPATLVQPVGSPLSLECTVEGTSNPNLYWYRQAAGRGLQLLFYSVGIGQISSEVPQNLSASRPQDRQFILSSKKLLLSDSGFYLCAWRGNSAGIEQYFGPGTRLTVT.

CDR3 residues: CASSPSGSIRETQYF. The CDR3 bases are TGTGCCAGCTCTCCTAGCGGGAGTATACGAGAGACCCAGTACTTC. The chain carries TRBV18 and TRBJ2-5; the match to TRBD2 covers 10 bases. Germline V gene sequence: CDR1 KGHSH, CDR2 LQKENI. The CDR3 length is 15 residues. The trim removed 6 bases at V and 4 bases at J, leaving 8 bases unmatched.